These 11 T cell receptor beta chains share one sample of origin, sequenced in a study of neurological immune-mediated disorders. One entry per CDR3 protein results from TCRdb running MiXCR on the 5' RACE reads. The profile shows around 52,000 distinct CDR3 sequences, more than 5% of them singletons. The material sequenced was CD4+ T cells from blood. These receptors all come from a young woman with multiple sclerosis.

The sample holds many counts of this clonotype. The chain couples TRBV7-2 to TRBJ2-2; no reliable D call. The CDR3 length is 17 residues. Germline V gene lookup returns CDR1 SGHTA and CDR2 FQGNSA. V was shortened by 5 bases and J by 4 bases, with 20 bases between the two germline ends. CDR3 loop: CASSRKTQIPGTGELFF. In DNA form, the CDR3 reads TGTGCCAGCAGCCGAAAGACACAGATCCCAGGCACCGGGGAGCTGTTTTTT.

The V call is TRBV20-1, the J call TRBJ1-5, with TRBD1 matching over 7 bases. V lost 0 bases to trimming and J lost 5 bases; unmatched junction nucleotides: 7. The CDR3 is 15 amino acids. Germline-derived CDR1 and CDR2 are DFQATT and SNEGSKA (reference sequence). CDR3 sequence (DNA): TGCAGTGCTAGAGACCCCGGACAGGAACATCAGCCCCAGCATTTT. It specifies CSARDPGQEHQPQHF.

The table lists this clonotype with many counts. This chain joins TRBV3-1 and TRBJ2-5, with 8 bases fitting TRBD2. From germline, CDR1 is LGHDT and CDR2 YNNKEL (reference sequence). The CDR3 loop spans 14 amino acids. The trim removed 3 bases at V and 6 bases at J, leaving 6 bases unmatched. In DNA, the CDR3 is TGTGCCAGCAGCCAGATCGGGGGGGCCCAGACCCAGTACTTC. Protein: CASSQIGGAQTQYF.

This clonotype was counted ten times or more. This chain uses TRBV2 with TRBJ2-5; either TRBD1 or TRBD2 may supply D (5 bases each). The ends were cut back, 8 bases at V and 2 bases at J, with 18 bases in the middle. The CDR3 is made up of 15 amino acids. Germline CDR1 SNHLY, CDR2 FYNNEI. In nucleotides, the CDR3 is TGTGCCAGCGGGAATCCGGGACGGAGGCAAGAGACCCAGTACTTC. This sequence encodes CASGNPGRRQETQYF.

This clonotype was seen at least ten times. The rearrangement links TRBV3-1 to TRBJ1-1; D unresolved. CDR3 length: 12 residues. Germline V gene lookup returns CDR1 LGHDT and CDR2 YNNKEL (reference sequence). Trimming removed 4 bases from V and 7 bases from J, with 10 bases in between. The CDR3 loop is CASSRGRFEAFF. The CDR3 DNA follows: TGTGCCAGCAGCCGCGGACGGTTTGAAGCTTTCTTT.

This clonotype was recorded at least ten times. The V and J genes are TRBV20-1 and TRBJ1-1, with 7 bases that match TRBD1. Germline lookup yields CDR1 DFQATT and CDR2 SNEGSKA (reference sequence). The CDR3 is made up of 13 amino acids. CDR3 sequence reads: CSVRGQMNTEAFF. The DNA of the CDR3 is TGCAGCGTAAGGGGACAGATGAACACTGAAGCTTTCTTT.

This clonotype has only a few counts. The chain employs TRBV3-1 and TRBJ2-6, with D unclear. In germline, CDR1 is LGHDT, CDR2 YNNKEL (reference sequence). This CDR3 comprises 17 residues. V was cut by 2 bases and J by 1 base, with 12 bases left in between. The CDR3 DNA reads TGTGCCAGCAGCCAAAATGGGATTCAGTCTGGGGCCAACGTCCTGACTTTC. Its translation is CASSQNGIQSGANVLTF.

This clonotype was seen repeatedly, ten times or more. The V and J genes are TRBV20-1 and TRBJ2-2; no clear D. V gave up 1 base and J gave up 3 bases, with 9 bases separating them. The germline gives CDR1 DFQATT, CDR2 SNEGSKA (reference sequence). The CDR3 has 14 residues. CDR3 protein: CSARVPTYTGELFF. As DNA, the CDR3 is TGCAGTGCTAGAGTTCCTACATACACCGGGGAGCTGTTTTTT.

In this sample, this clonotype turned up many times. The CDR3 region has the DNA TGTGCCAGCAGCGTGACCCCCGGGACTAGCGGGAGTGGCACCGGGGAGCTGTTTTTT. Translated: CASSVTPGTSGSGTGELFF. The chain recombines TRBV9 with TRBJ2-2, with TRBD2 matching 14 bases. CDR1 is SGDLS and CDR2 is YYNGEE in the germline V gene. The CDR3 runs to 19 residues. The V and J ends lost 2 bases and 4 bases, in that order; junction bases with no gene match: 10.

This clonotype was seen at least ten times. The chain couples TRBV20-1 to TRBJ2-3; TRBD2 matches at 9 bases. The J segment lost 1 base and the V segment lost 3 bases, leaving 11 bases of the junction unmatched. The CDR3 contains 17 residues. Germline V gene data show CDR1 as DFQATT and CDR2 as SNEGSKA (reference sequence). CDR3: CSASSGSIIGGTDTQYF. The CDR3 nucleotides are TGCAGTGCTAGTAGCGGGAGCATAATTGGAGGCACAGATACGCAGTATTTT.

The table lists this clonotype with many counts. The chain employs TRBV20-1 and TRBJ1-2, with D perhaps TRBD1 (6 bases). The germline CDR1 and CDR2 sequences are DFQATT and SNEGSKA (reference sequence). Trimming removed 5 bases from V and 5 bases from J, with 12 bases in between. The CDR3 is made up of 12 amino acids. The CDR3 bases are TGCAGTGCTCCGGACAGCCGTTATGGCTACACCTTC. Residues: CSAPDSRYGYTF.